This is a list of T cell receptor beta chains from one sample in a study of Graves' ophthalmopathy and Graves' hyperthyroidism. MiXCR, applied by TCRdb to the multiplex PCR reads, yields one record per CDR3 protein. This sample has about 210,000 distinct CDR3 sequences, with less than 30% found just once. The sample was peripheral blood. The receptors were sampled from a man aged 50 to 59 with Graves' ophthalmopathy. The CDR3 runs from the conserved cysteine through the conserved F or W. The D gene is left open where the match is weak. Clone size, where shown, is once, few, many, or a class for clones that have expanded.

TGTGCCAGTAGCCAGACTCCGGTCGGGGCCAACGTCCTGACTTTC | CASSQTPVGANVLTF | TRBJ2-6 | . | TRBV19 | .
TGTGCCAGCATTCCTGAGGGGCTCTATGGCTACACCTTC | CASIPEGLYGYTF | TRBJ1-2 | . | TRBV28 | .
TGTGCCAGCAGTTTATCGGGACTCTACGAGCAGTACTTC | CASSLSGLYEQYF | TRBJ2-7 | . | TRBV27 | many
TGTGCCAGCAGTTTACTAGCGGGAGTTAACACCGGGGAGCTGTTTTTT | CASSLLAGVNTGELFF | TRBJ2-2 | TRBD2 | TRBV27 | .
TGTGCCAGCAGTTTGGGGTTCAACTATGGCTACACCTTC | CASSLGFNYGYTF | TRBJ1-2 | . | TRBV12-3/TRBV12-4 | many
TGTGCCAGTAGTCCCCCTGGAGGACTAGCGGGTCGGACCTACGAGCAGTACTTC | CASSPPGGLAGRTYEQYF | TRBJ2-7 | TRBD2 | TRBV19 | many
TGTGCCAGCACCAGAGAAGCGGGGCCCCAGCATTTT | CASTREAGPQHF | TRBJ1-5 | . | TRBV6-2/TRBV6-3 | many
TGTGCCAGCAGTTACCGTGGCGGGACTAGTTTCTCCGAGCAGTACTTC | CASSYRGGTSFSEQYF | TRBJ2-7 | TRBD2 | TRBV6-2/TRBV6-3 | .
TGTGCCAGCAGTTTTTCATCCTCAGGATCCTACGAGCAGTACTTC | CASSFSSSGSYEQYF | TRBJ2-7 | . | TRBV6-2/TRBV6-3 | few
TGTGCCAGCAGTTCTCCGCTAGCGGGAGAAATCTGCGAGCAGTACTTC | CASSSPLAGEICEQYF | TRBJ2-7 | TRBD2 | TRBV12-3/TRBV12-4 | once
TGTGCCAGTTCACGGACAGGGCTCTCCTACGAGCAGTACTTC | CASSRTGLSYEQYF | TRBJ2-7 | TRBD1 | TRBV19 | many
TGTGCCAGCAGCGTAGGCAGCGGGCGTTCCTACGAGCAGTACTTC | CASSVGSGRSYEQYF | TRBJ2-7 | . | TRBV9 | many
TGTGCCAGCAGTTACTTGACCGGGTTTCAGGAGACCCAGTACTTC | CASSYLTGFQETQYF | TRBJ2-5 | . | TRBV6-5 | few
TGTGCCAGCAGGGACCGTAGCGACTCCTACGAGCAGTACTTC | CASRDRSDSYEQYF | TRBJ2-7 | . | TRBV12-3/TRBV12-4 | .
TGTGCCAGCAGTTACTTTGGGGGCCAGCCCCAGCATTTT | CASSYFGGQPQHF | TRBJ1-5 | . | TRBV2 | .
TGTGCCAGCAGTTACCCAGGCCCCACCGGGGAGCTGTTTTTT | CASSYPGPTGELFF | TRBJ2-2 | . | TRBV6-5 | many
TGTGCCAGTAGTAGCCGGGACCGGGGCGCTGAGCCCCAGCATTTT | CASSSRDRGAEPQHF | TRBJ1-5 | . | TRBV19 | many
TGCGCCAGCAGCCAAGTTAGCGGAGCCACCGGGGAGCTGTTTTTT | CASSQVSGATGELFF | TRBJ2-2 | . | TRBV4-1 | many
TGTGCCATCAAACGGGACTATTCCTACGAGCAGTACTTC | CAIKRDYSYEQYF | TRBJ2-7 | TRBD2 | TRBV10-3 | many
TGCGCCAGCAGCTTGGTTCTAGCGGGAGGCCTTTCCTACGAGCAGTACTTC | CASSLVLAGGLSYEQYF | TRBJ2-7 | TRBD2 | TRBV5-1 | many
TGTGCCAGCAGCCGGAATAATCAGCCCCAGCATTTT | CASSRNNQPQHF | TRBJ1-5 | . | TRBV28 | many
TGCGCCAGCAGCTCGACCTCCGGGACTAGAGGACAGACCCAGTACTTC | CASSSTSGTRGQTQYF | TRBJ2-5 | TRBD2 | TRBV5-1 | many
TGTGCCTGGAGTGTAGGGCTACAGGGGAGGAATGAGCAGTTCTTC | CAWSVGLQGRNEQFF | TRBJ2-1 | . | TRBV30 | .
TGCAGTGCTAGGACCCCTTCCTACGAGCAGTACTTC | CSARTPSYEQYF | TRBJ2-7 | . | TRBV20-1 | once
TGTGCCAGCGCGGCACTAGCGGGATTCACCGGGGAGCTGTTTTTT | CASAALAGFTGELFF | TRBJ2-2 | TRBD2 | TRBV6-1 | many
TGTGCCAGCAGTAACACCGACTATGGCTACACCTTC | CASSNTDYGYTF | TRBJ1-2 | . | TRBV6-5 | many
TGTGCCAGCAAGGCGGACGGAGCGCCCTACGAGCAGTACTTC | CASKADGAPYEQYF | TRBJ2-7 | . | TRBV6-5 | many
TGCAGTGCTAGCCCGGGTGGGTCACCCCTCCACTTT | CSASPGGSPLHF | TRBJ1-6 | . | TRBV20-1 | many
TGTGCCAGTAGGACAGGGTTCGAAGCTTTCTTT | CASRTGFEAFF | TRBJ1-1 | TRBD1 | TRBV19 | .
TGTGCCAGTAGTACACGACAGGATCGGGGCCTGGGCAATCAGCCCCAGCATTTT | CASSTRQDRGLGNQPQHF | TRBJ1-5 | . | TRBV19 | .
TGTGCCAGCAGTTTAATTGCGGAGACCCAGTACTTC | CASSLIAETQYF | TRBJ2-5 | . | TRBV12-3/TRBV12-4 | many